This T cell receptor beta chain was sequenced in a study of blood T cell repertoires in COVID-19. About the study: Acute-phase and convalescent COVID-19 samples originated in the United States, Italy and Spain.

Per the original methods: Reference gene primer amplification in the assay estimated nucleated cell counts. Only in-frame clones appear in the TCRdb table, and some are missing; sequencing was by immunoSEQ multiplex PCR. The DNA gave D and trimming, while V, J and clone size come from that table. The sample has about 350,000 clones, 65% to 90% seen once. The germline gives CDR1 MNHEY, CDR2 SMNVEV (reference sequence). CDR3 length: 13 amino acids. The V end was cut by 5 bases, the J end by 8 bases, with 10 bases between. This clonotype originated in a woman aged 60 to 75 with COVID-19, enrolled during active disease. The sequenced sample consisted of peripheral blood. The V call is TRBV27, the J call TRBJ1-6; the D gene is possibly TRBD1 (5 bases). This chain's CDR3 is CASSVPGDSPLHF. The CDR3 region has the DNA TGTGCCAGCAGTGTTCCGGGGGATTCACCCCTCCACTTT.